The source of this T cell receptor beta chain is a study of control samples from healthy donors and cancer patients. The V end was cut by 5 bases, the J end by 6 bases, with 17 bases between. Germline CDR1 reads SGHTA; CDR2 reads FQGNSA. The CDR3 sequence is 15 residues long. This clone was seen just once. The table came from immunoSEQ multiplex PCR; TCRdb's copy has only in-frame clones and leaves some out. The profile shows 260,000 or so clones, roughly 80% of them singletons. The TCR sequence derives from a woman aged 55-75 years with lung cancer. Source material: PBMCs. The V gene is TRBV7-2, the J gene TRBJ2-1; D might be TRBD2 (6 bases). The CDR3 here is CASSHYRDFSNEQFF. DNA for the CDR3: TGTGCCAGCAGCCACTACCGGGACTTCTCCAATGAGCAGTTCTTC.